These 19 T cell receptor beta chains originate from one sample sequenced in a study of T cell responses to AZD1222 COVID-19 vaccine. Clones were read by immunoSEQ multiplex PCR, and TCRdb kept only the in-frame ones, dropping some. The data show approximately 170,000 clones, approximately 90% seen once. The sequencing used peripheral blood, collected 28 days after the second AZD1222 dose. All receptors derive from an adult who received the AZD1222 COVID-19 vaccine.

This clone was found once. The chain is built from TRBV10-1 and TRBJ2-1; maybe TRBD2 (6 bases). The CDR3 totals 16 residues. V was shortened by 5 bases and J by 0 bases, with 14 bases between the two germline ends. Germline V gene sequence: CDR1 WNHNN, CDR2 SYGVQD (reference sequence). CDR3 loop: CASSPGDGGSYNEQFF. CDR3 nucleotide sequence: TGCGCCAGCAGTCCAGGAGACGGGGGCTCCTACAATGAGCAGTTCTTC.

This clone has just one count. The chain has TRBV30 and TRBJ2-1; no firm D call. Trimming removed 0 bases from V and 4 bases from J, with 1 base in between. This CDR3 is built from 11 residues. Germline-derived CDR1 and CDR2 are GTSNPN and SVGIG (reference sequence). CDR3 DNA: TGTGCCTGGAGTGTGTACAATGAGCAGTTCTTC. Translation: CAWSVYNEQFF. Full variable domain (remainder filled in from reference TRBV30 and TRBJ2-1): SQTIHQWPATLVQPVGSPLSLECTVEGTSNPNLYWYRQAAGRGLQLLFYSVGIGQISSEVPQNLSASRPQDRQFILSSKKLLLSDSGFYLCAWSVYNEQFFGPGTRLTVL.

The CDR3 DNA reads TGCAGCGTTGAAGAGGGGAATCTCCGGAGTGGCTACACCTTC. Protein product: CSVEEGNLRSGYTF. V usage is TRBV29-1 and J usage is TRBJ1-2; no reliable D call. Deletions cut 0 bases from V and 7 bases from J, with 15 bases between. Germline V gives CDR1 SQVTM, CDR2 ANQGSEA. The CDR3 contains 14 residues.

CDR3 sequence: CASSEQGRNTEAFF. As DNA, the CDR3 is TGTGCCAGCAGTGAACAGGGAAGGAACACTGAAGCTTTCTTT. The V call is TRBV2, the J call TRBJ1-1; TRBD1 might be the D (5 bases). V was cut by 2 bases and J by 1 base, with 8 bases left in between. The CDR3 contains 14 residues. Germline V gives CDR1 SNHLY, CDR2 FYNNEI.

With regard to this clone: Other DNA sequences in the same sample also yield this CDR3. The J gene is TRBJ1-1, the V gene TRBV19, with 7 bases lining up with TRBD1. CDR3 length: 14 residues. J lost 5 bases, V lost 5 bases, and 8 bases had no gene match. The germline V gene encodes CDR1 LNHDA and CDR2 SQIVND (reference sequence). As DNA, the CDR3 is TGTGCCAGTAGTCCCACGGGCAGGGGGACTGAAGCTTTCTTT. It encodes CASSPTGRGTEAFF.

The V call is TRBV18, the J call TRBJ1-5; 10 bases are a match to TRBD1. V gave up 2 bases and J gave up 5 bases; unmatched junction bases: 6. This CDR3 has 16 amino acids. Germline CDR1 reads KGHSH; CDR2 reads LQKENI. CDR3 in amino acids: CASSPTRTGGDQPQHF. The CDR3, as DNA: TGTGCCAGCTCACCAACCCGGACAGGGGGGGATCAGCCCCAGCATTTT. The complete variable domain, with remaining parts taken from reference TRBV18 and TRBJ1-5, reads NAGVMQNPRHLVRRRGQEARLRCSPMKGHSHVYWYRQLPEEGLKFMVYLQKENIIDESGMPKERFSAEFPKEGPSILRIQQVVRGDSAAYFCASSPTRTGGDQPQHFGDGTRLSIL.

The chain joins TRBV9 to TRBJ2-7; 8 positions match TRBD2. The J segment lost 5 bases and the V segment lost 4 bases, leaving 8 bases of the junction unmatched. Germline V gene lookup returns CDR1 SGDLS and CDR2 YYNGEE. The CDR3 totals 14 residues. CDR3 region: CASSFGTSSHEQYF. CDR3 nucleotides: TGTGCCAGCAGCTTCGGGACTAGTTCCCACGAGCAGTACTTC.

J is TRBJ1-1 and V is TRBV19; the D is unclear. Trimming shortened V by 6 bases and J by 4 bases, and 21 bases separated the two germline ends. The CDR3 consists of 16 residues. The germline V gene has CDR1 LNHDA and CDR2 SQIVND (reference sequence). Written as DNA, the CDR3 is TGTGCCAGTAGCGCATTGAGACCCTCCGGTAGCACTGAAGCTTTCTTT. Its translation is CASSALRPSGSTEAFF.

CDR3 sequence: CASSFWTGGPDGQPQHF. The CDR3, as DNA: TGTGCCAGCAGCTTTTGGACAGGGGGCCCGGACGGTCAGCCCCAGCATTTT. V and J are TRBV5-6 and TRBJ1-5; the match to TRBD1 covers 11 bases. The V and J ends lost 2 bases and 6 bases, in that order; junction bases with no gene match: 10. The CDR3 has 17 amino acids. Germline V lookup: CDR1 SGHDT, CDR2 YYEEEE.

The V gene is TRBV27, the J gene TRBJ1-1; TRBD1 matches 8 bases. CDR3 length equals 12 residues. CDR1 and CDR2 (germline): MNHEY, SMNVEV (reference sequence). V lost 5 bases to trimming and J lost 8 bases; unmatched junction nucleotides: 4. The CDR3 sequence is CASSPGTGEAFF. The CDR3 region has the DNA TGTGCCAGCAGTCCAGGGACAGGAGAAGCTTTCTTT.

This chain connects TRBV2 to TRBJ1-5; TRBD1 aligns across 8 bases. V was clipped by 7 bases and J by 0 bases; unmatched bases: 8. The CDR3 runs 16 residues. The germline CDR1 and CDR2 sequences are SNHLY and FYNNEI. This CDR3 is CASTPIDRGSNQPQHF. CDR3 DNA: TGTGCCAGCACTCCTATCGACAGGGGTAGCAATCAGCCCCAGCATTTT.

The chain recombines TRBV7-2 with TRBJ2-7; 9 nucleotides align to TRBD1. The J segment lost 3 bases and the V segment lost 5 bases, leaving 8 bases of the junction unmatched. The CDR3 extends over 15 amino acids. Germline V gene lookup returns CDR1 SGHTA and CDR2 FQGNSA. CDR3 nucleotide sequence: TGTGCCAGCAGCCCCGGCCCGGACAGGGGCTACGAGCAGTACTTC. This translates into CASSPGPDRGYEQYF.

V and J are TRBV30 and TRBJ2-1; the D gene is possibly TRBD1 (6 bases). The CDR3 runs to 14 residues. Germline lookup yields CDR1 GTSNPN and CDR2 SVGIG (reference sequence). The V and J ends lost 0 bases and 12 bases respectively, with 18 bases between them. The CDR3 region is CAWSVQGFWIGQFF. The CDR3 coding sequence is TGTGCCTGGAGTGTACAGGGCTTCTGGATAGGGCAGTTCTTC.

This sequence joins TRBV4-1 and TRBJ1-6; 7 bases agree with TRBD1. CDR1 and CDR2 (germline): MGHRA, YSYEKL. The trim removed 2 bases at V and 9 bases at J, leaving 4 bases unmatched. The length of the CDR3 is 14 residues. The DNA for the CDR3 is TGCGCCAGCAGCCAATGGGACAGAGCTTCACCCCTCCACTTT. It encodes CASSQWDRASPLHF.

The J gene is TRBJ1-2, the V gene TRBV12-5; no definite D call. Looked up from germline, CDR1 is LGHNT and CDR2 is FRNRAP. V was cut by 1 base and J by 4 bases, with 7 bases left in between. This CDR3 region has 13 residues. CDR3: CASGLETGYGYTF. CDR3 DNA: TGTGCTAGTGGTTTGGAAACTGGCTATGGCTACACCTTC.

This clone was seen only once. J is TRBJ2-7 and V is TRBV2, with unresolved D. Per germline, CDR1 SNHLY and CDR2 FYNNEI. V gave up 4 bases and J gave up 0 bases, with 7 bases separating them. CDR3 length equals 13 residues. The CDR3 DNA sequence: TGTGCCAGCAGTGCGGGCACCTCCTACGAGCAGTACTTC. Translation gives CASSAGTSYEQYF.

This sequence joins TRBV9 and TRBJ2-1; D is perhaps TRBD2 (5 bases). The V end was cut by 1 base, the J end by 5 bases, with 10 bases between. CDR1 SGDLS and CDR2 YYNGEE come from the germline V gene. This CDR3 region has 14 residues. Written as DNA, the CDR3 is TGTGCCAGCAGCGTAATGACACTAGACAATGAGCAGTTCTTC. Protein product: CASSVMTLDNEQFF. Based on the CDR3 plus reference TRBV9 and TRBJ2-1, the full variable domain is DSGVTQTPKHLITATGQRVTLRCSPRSGDLSVYWYQQSLDQGLQFLIQYYNGEERAKGNILERFSAQQFPDLHSELNLSSLELGDSALYFCASSVMTLDNEQFFGPGTRLTVL.

This clone was detected a few times. This rearrangement joins TRBV18 to TRBJ2-6; D gene unclear. Trimming shortened V by 6 bases and J by 0 bases, and 9 bases separated the two germline ends. Germline CDR1 and CDR2: KGHSH and LQKENI. The CDR3 is 15 amino acids. CDR3 nucleotide sequence: TGTGCCAGCTCCCCCCTGGCCTCTGGGGCCAACGTCCTGACTTTC. This translates into CASSPLASGANVLTF. The full variable domain, rest sourced from reference TRBV18 and TRBJ2-6, is NAGVMQNPRHLVRRRGQEARLRCSPMKGHSHVYWYRQLPEEGLKFMVYLQKENIIDESGMPKERFSAEFPKEGPSILRIQQVVRGDSAAYFCASSPLASGANVLTFGAGSRLTVL.

The chain couples TRBV7-2 to TRBJ2-5; a weak D match, TRBD1 (5 bases). The CDR3 extends over 13 amino acids. V lost 5 bases to trimming and J lost 4 bases, with 11 bases between them. From germline, CDR1 is SGHTA and CDR2 FQGNSA. CDR3 sequence reads: CASSPTTGETQYF. CDR3 nucleotides: TGTGCCAGCAGCCCCACCACAGGAGAGACCCAGTACTTC.